This TCR beta chain was captured by sequencing in a study of cytomegalovirus exposure and HLA in healthy donors. Study observations and caveats: Some public TCRs appeared in many individuals, while most sequences were rare. That first-cohort TCR clusters tended to co-occur in the 100 to 150 validation repertoires was found in a later analysis. High specificity and sensitivity for cytomegalovirus status were reported for the classifier.

V shed 9 bases and J 0 bases; nucleotides not matched to a gene: 11. The germline V gene has CDR1 ENHRY and CDR2 SYGVKD. This CDR3 contains 16 residues. The donors were part of the validation cohort, which consisted of about 130 subjects and was separate from the first cohort of under 850 subjects. Notes on this clone: The antigen is undetermined.

Clones were sequenced by immunoSEQ multiplex PCR, and TCRdb holds only the in-frame ones, with some missing. Here the sample spans around 94,000 clones, about 95% being singletons. The chain combines TRBV10-3 with TRBJ1-3; 7 bases align to TRBD1. The sample was PBMCs. The TCR comes from a woman between 18 and 29 years old in good health and CMV-seronegative. CDR3: CAIKDRITVSGNTIYF. The CDR3 coding sequence is TGTGCCATTAAGGACAGGATCACCGTCTCTGGAAACACCATATATTTT.